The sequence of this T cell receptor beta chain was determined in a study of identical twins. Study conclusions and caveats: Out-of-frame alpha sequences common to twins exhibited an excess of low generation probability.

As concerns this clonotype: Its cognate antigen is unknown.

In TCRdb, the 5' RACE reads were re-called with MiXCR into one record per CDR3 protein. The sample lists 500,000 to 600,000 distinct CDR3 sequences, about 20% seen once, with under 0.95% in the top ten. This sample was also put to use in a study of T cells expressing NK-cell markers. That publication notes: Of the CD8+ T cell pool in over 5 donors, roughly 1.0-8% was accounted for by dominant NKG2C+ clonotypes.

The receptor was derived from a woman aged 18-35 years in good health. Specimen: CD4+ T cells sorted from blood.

CDR3: CASSEASTGELFF. CDR3 in DNA: TGTGCCAGCAGTGAAGCCAGCACCGGGGAGCTGTTTTTT. The chain couples TRBV2 to TRBJ2-2, with D uncertain. Trimming pared 0 bases from V and 4 bases from J, leaving 3 bases between. The CDR3 consists of 13 residues. Germline CDR1 and CDR2: SNHLY and FYNNEI.